This TCR beta chain was sequenced during a study of blood T cell repertoires in COVID-19. Study context: The cDNA or gDNA used as material had been derived from T cells, B-cell-depleted T cells, or PBMCs.

Study processing details: Cell counts per sample came from amplifying reference gene primers. Using immunoSEQ multiplex PCR, the repertoire was profiled, and TCRdb retains in-frame clones only, with some absent. The V and J calls and clone size come from that table; D and trimming were worked out from the DNA. The sample lists tens of thousands of clones, over 75% occurring once. Germline trimming cut 7 bases from V and 4 bases from J; bases unmatched to any gene: 8. CDR3 length: 14 residues. Germline lookup yields CDR1 MNHEY and CDR2 SVGAGI. The receptor comes from a human donor in a cohort sampled during active COVID-19. This sequence joins TRBV6-5 and TRBJ2-7; 9 nucleotides agree with TRBD1. The specimen was peripheral blood. CDR3 sequence: CASTYGQGRYEQYF. Written as DNA, the CDR3 is TGTGCCAGCACCTATGGACAGGGGAGGTACGAGCAGTACTTC.